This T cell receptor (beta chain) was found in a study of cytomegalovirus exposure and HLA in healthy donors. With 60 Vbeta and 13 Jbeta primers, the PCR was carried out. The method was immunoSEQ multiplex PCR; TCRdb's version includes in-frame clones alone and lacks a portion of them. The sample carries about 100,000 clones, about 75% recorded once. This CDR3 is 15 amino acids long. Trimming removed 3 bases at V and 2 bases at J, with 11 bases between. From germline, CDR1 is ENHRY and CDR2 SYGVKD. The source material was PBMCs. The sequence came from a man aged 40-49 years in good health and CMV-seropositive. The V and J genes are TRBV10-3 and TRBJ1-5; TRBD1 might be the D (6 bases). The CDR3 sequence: CAISERGNGNQPQHF. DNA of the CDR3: TGTGCCATCAGTGAAAGGGGGAACGGCAATCAGCCCCAGCATTTT.